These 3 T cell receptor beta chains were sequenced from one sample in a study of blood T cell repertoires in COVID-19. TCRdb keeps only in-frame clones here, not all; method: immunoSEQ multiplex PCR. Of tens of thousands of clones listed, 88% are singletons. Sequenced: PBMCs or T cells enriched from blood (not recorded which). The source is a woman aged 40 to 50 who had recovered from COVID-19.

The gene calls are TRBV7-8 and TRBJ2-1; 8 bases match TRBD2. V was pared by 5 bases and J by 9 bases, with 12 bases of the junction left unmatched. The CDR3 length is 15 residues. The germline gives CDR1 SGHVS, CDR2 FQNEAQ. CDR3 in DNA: TGTGCCAGCAGCCTCGGACTAGCTCATTTCGGTGAGCAGTTCTTC. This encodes CASSLGLAHFGEQFF.

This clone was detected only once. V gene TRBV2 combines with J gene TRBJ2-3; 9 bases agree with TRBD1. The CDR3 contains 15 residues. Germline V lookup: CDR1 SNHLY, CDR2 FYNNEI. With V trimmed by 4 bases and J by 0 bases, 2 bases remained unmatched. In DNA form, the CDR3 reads TGTGCCAGCAGTGTCGGACAGGGGAGCACAGATACGCAGTATTTT. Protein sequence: CASSVGQGSTDTQYF.

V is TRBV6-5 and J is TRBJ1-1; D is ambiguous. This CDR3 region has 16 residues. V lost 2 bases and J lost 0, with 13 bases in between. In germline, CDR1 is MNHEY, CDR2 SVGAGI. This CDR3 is CASSYRRVSLNTEAFF. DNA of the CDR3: TGTGCCAGCAGTTACAGGAGGGTTAGTCTGAACACTGAAGCTTTCTTT.